This entry features one T cell receptor beta chain sequence. This sample is drawn from a study of cytomegalovirus exposure and HLA in healthy donors. As for the study in general: A later analysis reported the 120 validation repertoires used the same platform as the 666 first-cohort repertoires.

The table came from immunoSEQ multiplex PCR; TCRdb's copy has only in-frame clones and leaves some out. The sample comprises 45,000 to 70,000 clones, over 90% of which are singletons, and under 6.5% rests with the top ten. Germline lookup yields CDR1 MDHEN and CDR2 SYDVKM. The J segment lost 3 bases and the V segment lost 0 bases, leaving 6 bases of the junction unmatched. The CDR3 contains 16 residues. V and J are TRBV28 and TRBJ2-5, with 8 bases fitting TRBD2. This clonotype was obtained from a woman in her late teens or twenties in good health and CMV-seronegative. Specimen: PBMCs. CDR3 protein: CASSLWAAGAEETQYF. CDR3 DNA: TGTGCCAGCAGTTTATGGGCAGCGGGGGCTGAAGAGACCCAGTACTTC.